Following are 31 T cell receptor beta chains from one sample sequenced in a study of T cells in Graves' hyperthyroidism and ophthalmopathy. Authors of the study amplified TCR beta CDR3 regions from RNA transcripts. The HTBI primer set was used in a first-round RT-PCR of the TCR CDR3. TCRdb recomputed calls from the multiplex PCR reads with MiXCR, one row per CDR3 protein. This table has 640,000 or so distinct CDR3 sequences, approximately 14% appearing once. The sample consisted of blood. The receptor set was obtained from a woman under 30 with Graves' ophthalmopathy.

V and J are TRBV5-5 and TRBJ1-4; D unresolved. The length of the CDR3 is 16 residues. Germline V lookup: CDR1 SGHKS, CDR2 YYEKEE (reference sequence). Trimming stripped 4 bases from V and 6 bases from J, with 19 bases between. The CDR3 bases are TGTGCCAGCAGCCGAACCCCGGGTTTAGGAGATGAAAAACTGTTTTTT. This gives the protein CASSRTPGLGDEKLFF.

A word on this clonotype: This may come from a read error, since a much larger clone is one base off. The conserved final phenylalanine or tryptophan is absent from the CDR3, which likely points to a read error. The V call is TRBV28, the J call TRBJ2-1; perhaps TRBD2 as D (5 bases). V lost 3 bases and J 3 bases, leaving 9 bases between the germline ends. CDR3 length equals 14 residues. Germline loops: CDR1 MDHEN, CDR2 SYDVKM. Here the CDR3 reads CASSFSGNYNEQFS. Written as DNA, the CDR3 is TGTGCCAGCAGTTTCTCGGGAAACTACAATGAGCAGTTCTCC.

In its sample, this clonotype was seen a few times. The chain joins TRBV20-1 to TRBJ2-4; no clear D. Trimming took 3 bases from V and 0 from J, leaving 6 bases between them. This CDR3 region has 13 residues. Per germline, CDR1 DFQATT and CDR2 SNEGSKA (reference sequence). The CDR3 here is CSASGPAKNIQYF. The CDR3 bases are TGCAGTGCTAGCGGGCCAGCCAAAAACATTCAGTACTTC.

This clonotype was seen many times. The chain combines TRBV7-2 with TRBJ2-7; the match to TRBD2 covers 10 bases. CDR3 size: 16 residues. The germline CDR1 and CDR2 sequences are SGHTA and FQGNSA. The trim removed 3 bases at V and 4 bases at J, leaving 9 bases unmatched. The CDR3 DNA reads TGTGCCAGCAGCTTCGGGGTAGCGGGAGGCCCTTACGAGCAGTACTTC. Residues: CASSFGVAGGPYEQYF.

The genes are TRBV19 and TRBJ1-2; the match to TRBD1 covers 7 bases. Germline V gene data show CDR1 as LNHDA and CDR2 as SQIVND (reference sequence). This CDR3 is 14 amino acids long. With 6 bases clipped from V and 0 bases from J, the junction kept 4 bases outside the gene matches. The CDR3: CASSGQVTNYGYTF. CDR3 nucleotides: TGTGCCAGTAGCGGACAGGTGACTAACTATGGCTACACCTTC.

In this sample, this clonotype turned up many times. CDR3 bases: TGTGCCAGTCAGGGGCTAGCGGGAGGGTCCGGGGAGCTGTTTTTT. It translates to CASQGLAGGSGELFF. The V and J genes are TRBV12-3 or TRBV12-4 and TRBJ2-2, with 12 bases aligning to TRBD2. The CDR3 loop spans 15 amino acids. After removal of 9 bases from V and 6 bases from J, the junction contained 8 bases not matched to a gene.

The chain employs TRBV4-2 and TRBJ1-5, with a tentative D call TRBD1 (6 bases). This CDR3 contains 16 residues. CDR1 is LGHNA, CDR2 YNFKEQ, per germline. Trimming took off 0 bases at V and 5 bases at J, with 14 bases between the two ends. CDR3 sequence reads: CASSQDPPGHYQPQHF. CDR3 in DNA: TGTGCCAGCAGCCAAGATCCTCCGGGACATTATCAGCCCCAGCATTTT.

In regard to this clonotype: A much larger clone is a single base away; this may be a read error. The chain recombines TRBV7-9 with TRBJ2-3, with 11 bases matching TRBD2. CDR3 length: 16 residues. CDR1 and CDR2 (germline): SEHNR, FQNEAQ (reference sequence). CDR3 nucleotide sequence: TGTGCCAGCGGCTTAGCACTAGCGGGAGTGGCAGATACGCAGTATTTT. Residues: CASGLALAGVADTQYF. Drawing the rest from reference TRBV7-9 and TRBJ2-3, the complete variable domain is DTGVSQNPRHKITKRGQNVTFRCDPISEHNRLYWYRQTLGQGPEFLTYFQNEAQLEKSRLLSDRFSAERPKGSFSTLEIQRTEQGDSAMYLCASGLALAGVADTQYFGPGTRLTVL.

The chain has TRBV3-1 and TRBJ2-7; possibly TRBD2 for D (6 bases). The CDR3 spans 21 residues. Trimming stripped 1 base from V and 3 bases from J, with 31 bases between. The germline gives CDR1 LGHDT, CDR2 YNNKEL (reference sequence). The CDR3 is CASSQGVMRRLGDILDYEQYF. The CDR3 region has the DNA TGTGCCAGCAGCCAAGGGGTTATGCGGAGACTAGGTGATATTCTAGACTACGAGCAGTACTTC.

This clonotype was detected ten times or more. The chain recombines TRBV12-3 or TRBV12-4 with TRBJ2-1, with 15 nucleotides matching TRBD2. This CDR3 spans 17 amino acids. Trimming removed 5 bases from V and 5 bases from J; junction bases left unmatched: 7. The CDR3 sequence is CASSARTSGRGNNEQFF. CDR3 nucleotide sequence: TGTGCCAGCAGTGCTAGGACTAGCGGGAGGGGGAACAATGAGCAGTTCTTC.

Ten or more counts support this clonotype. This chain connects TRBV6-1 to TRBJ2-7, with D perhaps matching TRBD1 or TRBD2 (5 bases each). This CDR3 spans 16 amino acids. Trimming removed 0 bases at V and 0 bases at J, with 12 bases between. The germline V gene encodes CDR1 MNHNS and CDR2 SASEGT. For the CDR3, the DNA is TGTGCCAGCAGTGAAGCACGAGGGGTGAGCTCCTACGAGCAGTACTTC. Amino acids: CASSEARGVSSYEQYF.

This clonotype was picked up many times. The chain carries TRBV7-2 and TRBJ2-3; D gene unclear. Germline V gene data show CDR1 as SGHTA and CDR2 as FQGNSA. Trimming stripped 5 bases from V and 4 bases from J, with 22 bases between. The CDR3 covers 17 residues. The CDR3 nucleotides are TGTGCCAGCAGCCCGAGTGTTTTTTTGGGGATCCCAGATACGCAGTATTTT. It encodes CASSPSVFLGIPDTQYF.

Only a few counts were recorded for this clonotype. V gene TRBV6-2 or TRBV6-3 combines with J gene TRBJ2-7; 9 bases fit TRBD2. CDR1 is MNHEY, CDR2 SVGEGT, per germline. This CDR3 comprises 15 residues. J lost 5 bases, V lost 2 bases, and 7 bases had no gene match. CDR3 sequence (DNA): TGTGCCAGCAGTTACGGGCTAGCGGGGTCCAACGAGCAGTACTTC. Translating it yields CASSYGLAGSNEQYF.

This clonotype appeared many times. The CDR3, as DNA: TGTGCCAGCAGTCAGGGGACTAGCGGGAGAGGCTACGAGCAGTACTTC. This gives the protein CASSQGTSGRGYEQYF. This sequence joins TRBV27 and TRBJ2-7, with TRBD2 matching 14 bases. Germline V gives CDR1 MNHEY, CDR2 SMNVEV (reference sequence). CDR3 length equals 16 residues. V shed 5 bases and J 3 bases; nucleotides not matched to a gene: 6.

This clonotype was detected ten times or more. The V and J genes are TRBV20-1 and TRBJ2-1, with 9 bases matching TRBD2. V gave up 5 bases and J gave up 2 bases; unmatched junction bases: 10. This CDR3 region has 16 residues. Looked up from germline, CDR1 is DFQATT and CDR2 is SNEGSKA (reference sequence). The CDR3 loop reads CSAPLTSGLTYNEQFF. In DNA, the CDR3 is TGCAGTGCTCCCCTAACTAGCGGGCTTACCTACAATGAGCAGTTCTTC.

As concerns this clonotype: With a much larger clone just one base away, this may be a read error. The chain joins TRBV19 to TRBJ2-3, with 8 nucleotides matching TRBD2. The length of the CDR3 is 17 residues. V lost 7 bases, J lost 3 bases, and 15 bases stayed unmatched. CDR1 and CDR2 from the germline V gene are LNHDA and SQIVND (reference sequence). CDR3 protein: CASMGLTGGLRTDTQYF. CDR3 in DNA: TGTGCCAGTATGGGACTAACGGGAGGGCTACGTACAGATACGCAGTATTTT.

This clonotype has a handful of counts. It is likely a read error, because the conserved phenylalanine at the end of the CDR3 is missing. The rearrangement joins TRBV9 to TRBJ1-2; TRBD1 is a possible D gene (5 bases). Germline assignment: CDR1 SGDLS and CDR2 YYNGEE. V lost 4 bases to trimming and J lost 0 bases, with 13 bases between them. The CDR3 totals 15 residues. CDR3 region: CASSRRGQSNYGYTL. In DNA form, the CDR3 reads TGTGCCAGCAGCCGGAGAGGACAATCTAACTATGGCTACACCCTC.

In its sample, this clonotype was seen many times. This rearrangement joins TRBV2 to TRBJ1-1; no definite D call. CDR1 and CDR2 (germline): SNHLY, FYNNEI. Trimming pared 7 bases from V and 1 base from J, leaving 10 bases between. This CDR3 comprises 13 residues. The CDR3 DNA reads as TGTGCCAGCACCCTGGACGGGAACACTGAAGCTTTCTTT. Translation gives CASTLDGNTEAFF.

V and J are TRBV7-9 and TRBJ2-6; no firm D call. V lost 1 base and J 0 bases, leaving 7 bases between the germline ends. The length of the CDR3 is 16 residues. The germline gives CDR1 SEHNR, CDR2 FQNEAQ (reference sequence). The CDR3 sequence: CASSLDRPSGANVLTF. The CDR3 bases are TGTGCCAGCAGCTTAGACAGACCCTCTGGGGCCAACGTCCTGACTTTC. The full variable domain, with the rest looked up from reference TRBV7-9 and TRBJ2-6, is DTGVSQNPRHKITKRGQNVTFRCDPISEHNRLYWYRQTLGQGPEFLTYFQNEAQLEKSRLLSDRFSAERPKGSFSTLEIQRTEQGDSAMYLCASSLDRPSGANVLTFGAGSRLTVL.

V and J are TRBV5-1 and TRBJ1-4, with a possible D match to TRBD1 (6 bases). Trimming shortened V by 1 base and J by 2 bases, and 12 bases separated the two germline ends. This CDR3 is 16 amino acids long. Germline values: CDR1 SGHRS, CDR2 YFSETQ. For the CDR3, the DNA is TGCGCCAGCAGCTTGACAGGGATCGGGACTAATGAAAAACTGTTTTTT. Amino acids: CASSLTGIGTNEKLFF.

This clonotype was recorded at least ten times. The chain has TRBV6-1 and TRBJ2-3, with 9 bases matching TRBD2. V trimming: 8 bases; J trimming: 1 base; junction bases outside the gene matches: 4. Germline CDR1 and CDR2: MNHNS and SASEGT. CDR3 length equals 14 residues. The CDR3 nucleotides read TGTGCCAGCCCAAGGACTAGCGGCACAGATACGCAGTATTTT. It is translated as CASPRTSGTDTQYF.

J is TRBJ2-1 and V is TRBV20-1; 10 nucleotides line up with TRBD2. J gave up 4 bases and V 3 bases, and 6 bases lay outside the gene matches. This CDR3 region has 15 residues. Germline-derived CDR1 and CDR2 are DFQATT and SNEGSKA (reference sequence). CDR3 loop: CSASPTSGSYNEQFF. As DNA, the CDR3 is TGCAGTGCTAGCCCGACTAGCGGGTCTTACAATGAGCAGTTCTTC.

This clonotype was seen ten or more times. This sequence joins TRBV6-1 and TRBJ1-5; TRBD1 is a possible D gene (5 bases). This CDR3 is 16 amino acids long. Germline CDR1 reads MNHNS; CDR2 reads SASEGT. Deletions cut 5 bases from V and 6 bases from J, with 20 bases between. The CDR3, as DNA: TGTGCCAGCAGTCCCCTGGGGCATCTTCGCAGTCAGCCCCAGCATTTT. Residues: CASSPLGHLRSQPQHF.

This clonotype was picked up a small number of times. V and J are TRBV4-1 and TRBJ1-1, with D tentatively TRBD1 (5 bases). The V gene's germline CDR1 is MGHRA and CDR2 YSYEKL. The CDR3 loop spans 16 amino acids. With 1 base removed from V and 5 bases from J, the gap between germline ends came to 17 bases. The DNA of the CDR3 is TGCGCCAGCAGCCAAGCGCGGGGCCGCAATGGTACTGAAGCTTTCTTT. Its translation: CASSQARGRNGTEAFF.

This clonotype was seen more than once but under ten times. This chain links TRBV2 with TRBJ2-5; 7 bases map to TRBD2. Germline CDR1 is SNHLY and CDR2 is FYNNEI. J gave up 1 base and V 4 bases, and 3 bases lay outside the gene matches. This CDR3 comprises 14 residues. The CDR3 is CASSGGGGQETQYF. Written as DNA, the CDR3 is TGTGCCAGCAGTGGTGGGGGGGGCCAAGAGACCCAGTACTTC.

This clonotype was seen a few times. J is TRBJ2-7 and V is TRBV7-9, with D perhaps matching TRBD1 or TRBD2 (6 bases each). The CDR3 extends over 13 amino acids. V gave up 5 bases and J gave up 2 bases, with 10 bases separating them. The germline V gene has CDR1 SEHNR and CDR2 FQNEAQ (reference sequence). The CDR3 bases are TGTGCCAGCAGCGGGGGGCTCCCCTACGAGCAGTACTTC. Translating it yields CASSGGLPYEQYF. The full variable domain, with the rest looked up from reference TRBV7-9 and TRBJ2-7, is DTGVSQNPRHKITKRGQNVTFRCDPISEHNRLYWYRQTLGQGPEFLTYFQNEAQLEKSRLLSDRFSAERPKGSFSTLEIQRTEQGDSAMYLCASSGGLPYEQYFGPGTRLTVT.

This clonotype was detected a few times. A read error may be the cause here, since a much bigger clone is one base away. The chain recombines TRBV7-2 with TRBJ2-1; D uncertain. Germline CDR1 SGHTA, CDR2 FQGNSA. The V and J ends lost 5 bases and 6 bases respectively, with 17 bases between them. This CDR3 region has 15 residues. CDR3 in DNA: TGTGCCAGCAGCGTTACAGACGAGAAGTTCAATGAGCAGTTCTTC. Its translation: CASSVTDEKFNEQFF.

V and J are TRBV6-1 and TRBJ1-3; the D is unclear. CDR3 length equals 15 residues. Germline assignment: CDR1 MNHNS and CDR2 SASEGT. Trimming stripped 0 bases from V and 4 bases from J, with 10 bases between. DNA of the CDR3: TGTGCCAGCAGTGAAGCGCGGGCAGGAGGAAACACCATATATTTT. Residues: CASSEARAGGNTIYF.

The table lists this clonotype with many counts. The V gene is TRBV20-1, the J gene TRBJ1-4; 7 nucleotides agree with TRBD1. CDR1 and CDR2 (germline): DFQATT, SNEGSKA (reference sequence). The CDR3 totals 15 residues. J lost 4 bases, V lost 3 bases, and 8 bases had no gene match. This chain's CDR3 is CSASPRGIVNEKLFF. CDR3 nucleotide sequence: TGCAGTGCTAGCCCCAGGGGGATCGTTAATGAAAAACTGTTTTTT.

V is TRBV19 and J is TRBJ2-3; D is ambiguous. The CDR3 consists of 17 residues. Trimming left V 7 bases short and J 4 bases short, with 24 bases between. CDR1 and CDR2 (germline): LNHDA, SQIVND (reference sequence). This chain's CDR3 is CASMKSSHHLPPDTQYF. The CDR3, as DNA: TGTGCCAGTATGAAGTCATCCCACCACCTCCCCCCAGATACGCAGTATTTT.

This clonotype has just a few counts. The CDR3 protein is CASSQASRGYEQYF. CDR3 sequence (DNA): TGCGCCAGCAGCCAAGCATCCAGGGGCTACGAGCAGTACTTC. The chain is built from TRBV4-3 and TRBJ2-7; D is perhaps TRBD1 (6 bases). Trimming pared 1 base from V and 3 bases from J, leaving 10 bases between. The CDR3 length is 14 residues. Per the germline V gene, CDR1 is LGHNA and CDR2 is YSLEER.